A single sample is the source of the 4 T cell receptor beta chains below, sequenced in a study of T cell changes during pregnancy in multiple sclerosis. Only in-frame clones appear in the TCRdb table, and some are missing; sequencing was by immunoSEQ multiplex PCR. The table has about 93,000 clones, roughly 92% seen once. Material: peripheral blood, obtained after pregnancy. The receptor set was obtained from a female donor with multiple sclerosis, enrolled in a pregnancy study.

The chain joins TRBV29-1 to TRBJ1-1, with a possible D match to TRBD1 (5 bases). The CDR3 has 12 amino acids. V lost 3 bases to trimming and J lost 3 bases, with 8 bases between them. Germline V gene data show CDR1 as SQVTM and CDR2 as ANQGSEA. The CDR3 spells CSVEIGDTEAFF. The CDR3 DNA follows: TGCAGCGTTGAGATAGGGGACACTGAAGCTTTCTTT.

This clone occurred once. The chain links TRBV7-2 to TRBJ1-6; a weak D match, TRBD1 (5 bases). Germline loops: CDR1 SGHTA, CDR2 FQGNSA. The CDR3 totals 19 residues. The ends were cut back, 5 bases at V and 9 bases at J, with 29 bases in the middle. CDR3 bases: TGTGCCAGCAGCCCAGGGCAGTCTCGTTCGGGCCATTCCTCTTCACCCCTCCACTTT. It translates to CASSPGQSRSGHSSSPLHF. The whole variable domain, filled in from reference TRBV7-2 and TRBJ1-6, reads GAGVSQSPSNKVTEKGKDVELRCDPISGHTALYWYRQSLGQGLEFLIYFQGNSAPDKSGLPSDRFSAERTGGSVSTLTIQRTQQEDSAVYLCASSPGQSRSGHSSSPLHFGNGTRLTVT.

The chain combines TRBV7-9 with TRBJ2-7; 10 bases fit TRBD2. V shed 5 bases, J shed 7 bases, and the junction held 14 bases outside the gene matches. Germline-derived CDR1 and CDR2 are SEHNR and FQNEAQ (reference sequence). CDR3 length equals 16 residues. The CDR3 bases are TGTGCCAGCAGCCGGGCAGCGGGAGGGTCCGGAGGAGAGCAGTACTTC. Its protein product is CASSRAAGGSGGEQYF. The whole variable domain, filled in from reference TRBV7-9 and TRBJ2-7, reads DTGVSQNPRHKITKRGQNVTFRCDPISEHNRLYWYRQTLGQGPEFLTYFQNEAQLEKSRLLSDRFSAERPKGSFSTLEIQRTEQGDSAMYLCASSRAAGGSGGEQYFGPGTRLTVT.

V is TRBV6-4 and J is TRBJ2-2, with TRBD2 identical over 13 bases. The V gene end was trimmed by 6 bases and the J gene end by 7 bases; junction bases not matched to a gene: 11. Germline V gene lookup returns CDR1 MRHNA and CDR2 SNTAGT. The CDR3 contains 17 residues. The CDR3 region is CASRRTSGSTFGGELFF. CDR3 coding DNA: TGTGCCAGCAGAAGGACTAGCGGGAGTACTTTTGGCGGGGAGCTGTTTTTT.